These 2 T cell receptor beta chains were sequenced from one sample in a study of CXCR3-negative and CXCR3-positive naive CD8 T cells. Study-level results: Comparison of naive cells showed more hydrophobic TRB CDR3s in CXCR3-positive than in CXCR3-negative naive cells.

Their antigens are not known. UMI labels and 5' RACE were used to prepare the TRB cDNA libraries. TCRdb reprocessed the 5' RACE reads, with one entry per CDR3 protein and no DNA. This sample contains some 140,000 distinct CDR3 sequences. Sequenced: naive CXCR3+ CD8+ T cells from blood. Subset here: CD45RO-CCR7+CD27+CD95- naive CD8+ T cells expressing CXCR3 (TNR3+). Receptors originate from a human donor in good health. Some clones in this sample may be carry-over from other donors' samples.

CDR3 loop: CASSLTQYSTDTQYF. The rearrangement uses TRBV5-5 and TRBJ2-3. This CDR3 comprises 15 residues. The germline gives CDR1 SGHKS, CDR2 YYEKEE (reference sequence).

The chain recombines TRBV15 with TRBJ2-5; TCRdb lists TRBD2, though no DNA is available to test this call. Germline CDR1 is LNHNV and CDR2 is YYDKDF (reference sequence). The CDR3 has 13 amino acids. The CDR3 loop reads CATASGSRETQYF.